The T cell receptor (beta chain) under discussion was sequenced for a study of blood T cell repertoires in COVID-19. Turning to the study itself: Specimens from acute and convalescent COVID-19 originated in the United States, Italy and Spain.

Sequencing was performed with immunoSEQ multiplex PCR; in TCRdb, only in-frame clones are kept and a portion is missing. The sample includes around 270,000 clones, more than 85% of them seen just once. Germline V CDR1 and CDR2: LGHNA, YNFKEQ. The CDR3 totals 17 residues. Trimming took 1 base from V and 5 from J; bases not matched to a gene: 8. V and J are TRBV4-2 and TRBJ1-4, with TRBD1 matching over 9 bases. This receptor was identified in a man aged 25-40 years with acute or convalescent COVID-19. The sequencing sample was made of peripheral blood. CDR3 protein: CASSQAPVGTGNEKLFF. The CDR3 bases are TGTGCCAGCAGCCAAGCCCCGGTTGGGACAGGGAATGAAAAACTGTTTTTT.